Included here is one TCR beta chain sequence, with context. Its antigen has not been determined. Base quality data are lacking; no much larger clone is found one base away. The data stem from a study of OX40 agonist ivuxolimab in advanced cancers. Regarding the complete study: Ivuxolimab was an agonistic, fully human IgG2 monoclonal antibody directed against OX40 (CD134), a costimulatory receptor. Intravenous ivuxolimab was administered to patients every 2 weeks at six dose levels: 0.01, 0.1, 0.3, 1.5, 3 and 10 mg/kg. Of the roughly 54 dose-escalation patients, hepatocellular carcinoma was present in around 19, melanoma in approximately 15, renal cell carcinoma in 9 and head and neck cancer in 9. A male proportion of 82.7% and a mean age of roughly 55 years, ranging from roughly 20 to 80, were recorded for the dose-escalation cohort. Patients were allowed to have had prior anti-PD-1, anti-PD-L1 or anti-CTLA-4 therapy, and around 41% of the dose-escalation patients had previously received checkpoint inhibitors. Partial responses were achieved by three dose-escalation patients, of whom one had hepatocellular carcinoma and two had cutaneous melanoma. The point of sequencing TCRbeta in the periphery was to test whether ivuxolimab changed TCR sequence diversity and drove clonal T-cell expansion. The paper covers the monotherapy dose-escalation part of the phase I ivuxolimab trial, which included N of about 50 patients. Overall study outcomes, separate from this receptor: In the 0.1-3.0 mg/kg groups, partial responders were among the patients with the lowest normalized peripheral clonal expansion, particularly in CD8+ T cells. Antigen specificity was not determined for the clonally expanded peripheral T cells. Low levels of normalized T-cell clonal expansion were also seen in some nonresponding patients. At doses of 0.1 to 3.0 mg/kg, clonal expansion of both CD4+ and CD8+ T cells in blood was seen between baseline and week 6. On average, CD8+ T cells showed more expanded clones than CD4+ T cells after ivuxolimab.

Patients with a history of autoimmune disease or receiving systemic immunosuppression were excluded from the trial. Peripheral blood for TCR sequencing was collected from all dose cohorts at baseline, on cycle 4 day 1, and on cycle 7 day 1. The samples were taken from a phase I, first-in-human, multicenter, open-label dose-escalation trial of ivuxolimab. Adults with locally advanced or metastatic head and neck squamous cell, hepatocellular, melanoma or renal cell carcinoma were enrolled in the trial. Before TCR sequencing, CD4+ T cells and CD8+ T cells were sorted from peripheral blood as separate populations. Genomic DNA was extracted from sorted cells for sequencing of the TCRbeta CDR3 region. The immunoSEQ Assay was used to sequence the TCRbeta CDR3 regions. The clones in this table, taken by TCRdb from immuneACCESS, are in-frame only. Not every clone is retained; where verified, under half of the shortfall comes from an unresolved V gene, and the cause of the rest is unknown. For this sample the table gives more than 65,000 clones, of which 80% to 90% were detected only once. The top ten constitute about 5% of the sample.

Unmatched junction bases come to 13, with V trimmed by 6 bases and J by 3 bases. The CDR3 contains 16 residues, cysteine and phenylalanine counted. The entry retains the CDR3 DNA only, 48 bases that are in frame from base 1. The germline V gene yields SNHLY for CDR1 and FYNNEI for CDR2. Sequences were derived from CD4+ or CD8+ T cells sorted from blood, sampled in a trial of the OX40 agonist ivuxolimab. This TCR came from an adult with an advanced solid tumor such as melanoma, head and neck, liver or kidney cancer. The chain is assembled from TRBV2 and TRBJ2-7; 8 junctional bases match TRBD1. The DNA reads TGTGCCAGCAGGGGGGTCCAGGGGGCGCGGCTCTACGAGCAGTACTTC. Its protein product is CASRGVQGARLYEQYF.